This is a list of T cell receptor beta chains from one sample in a study of blood T cell repertoires in COVID-19. Only in-frame clones appear in the TCRdb table, and some are missing; sequencing was by immunoSEQ multiplex PCR. The sample has around 130,000 clones, roughly 75% seen once; the top ten hold roughly 16%. Sequenced input: peripheral blood. The origin of the receptors is a man in his fifties or sixties with active or convalescent COVID-19. Both conserved end residues are part of each CDR3. D genes are given only for firm matches. The listing skips clone size in some rows; elsewhere it reads once, few, many or a size class.

TRBD1	TRBV11-2	TRBJ1-4	-	CASSLFWDSINEKLFF	TGTGCCAGCAGCTTATTTTGGGACAGCATTAATGAAAAACTGTTTTTT
-	TRBV15	TRBJ2-7	-	CATSSGGLLNEQYF	TGTGCCACCAGCAGCGGGGGGCTTTTGAACGAGCAGTACTTC
TRBD1	TRBV5-1	TRBJ2-5	-	CASSLEPGTGQETQYF	TGCGCCAGCAGCTTGGAACCCGGGACAGGGCAAGAGACCCAGTACTTC
-	TRBV5-5	TRBJ2-3	-	CASSLGAGTQYF	TGTGCCAGCAGCTTGGGGGCGGGGACGCAGTATTTT
-	TRBV15	TRBJ1-1	-	CATSRGGSGTEAFF	TGTGCCACCAGCAGGGGGGGGTCCGGCACTGAAGCTTTCTTT
TRBD1	TRBV5-1	TRBJ1-5	-	CASSPDGTGGYQPQHF	TGCGCCAGCAGCCCAGACGGGACAGGGGGTTATCAGCCCCAGCATTTT
TRBD2	TRBV7-9	TRBJ2-1	-	CASSLGGLAGVLEQFF	TGTGCCAGCAGCTTAGGAGGTCTAGCGGGAGTGTTGGAGCAGTTCTTC
-	TRBV3-1/TRBV3-2	TRBJ1-5	-	CASSQDLMRVRQPQHF	TGTGCCAGCAGCCAAGATCTAATGAGGGTCCGGCAGCCCCAGCATTTT
-	TRBV19	TRBJ2-3	-	CASSRQYTDTQYF	TGTGCCAGTAGTAGGCAATACACAGATACGCAGTATTTT
TRBD2	TRBV5-4	TRBJ2-7	few	CASSFESGRRYEQYF	TGTGCCAGCAGCTTTGAAAGCGGGAGGAGGTACGAGCAGTACTTC
-	TRBV6-6	TRBJ2-1	-	CASSYSDSINEQFF	TGTGCCAGCAGTTACTCGGACTCAATCAATGAGCAGTTCTTC
TRBD2	TRBV7-2	TRBJ2-1	-	CASSLAGTSGINEQFF	TGTGCCAGCAGCTTAGCAGGGACTAGCGGGATAAATGAGCAGTTCTTC
TRBD1	TRBV15	TRBJ1-5	-	CATRHRGYYSNQPQHF	TGTGCCACCAGACACAGGGGTTATTATAGCAATCAGCCCCAGCATTTT
TRBD1	TRBV27	TRBJ2-7	-	CASSFRGTGGTADLYEQYF	TGTGCCAGCAGTTTTAGGGGGACAGGGGGGACAGCGGACCTCTACGAGCAGTACTTC
TRBD1	TRBV19	TRBJ1-1	-	CASSIPPGTGGTEAFF	TGTGCCAGTAGTATCCCCCCCGGGACAGGGGGAACTGAAGCTTTCTTT
-	TRBV20-1	TRBJ1-1	-	CSARPSSEAFF	TGCAGTGCTAGACCCTCCTCTGAAGCTTTCTTT
TRBD1	TRBV19	TRBJ2-7	-	CASSIRAGTGGYEQYF	TGTGCCAGTAGTATTCGGGCCGGGACAGGGGGCTACGAGCAGTACTTC
-	TRBV27	TRBJ2-3	-	CASKEGPGTDTQYF	TGTGCCAGCAAGGAGGGCCCAGGCACAGATACGCAGTATTTT
TRBD2	TRBV7-6	TRBJ2-3	-	CASSAGLVGRTDTQYF	TGTGCCAGCAGCGCGGGACTAGTGGGAAGAACAGATACGCAGTATTTT
TRBD2	TRBV5-8	TRBJ2-7	-	CASGGLAGEFGQYF	TGTGCCAGCGGGGGACTAGCGGGAGAATTCGGGCAGTACTTC
-	TRBV7-9	TRBJ1-5	-	CASSRTNDNQPQHF	TGTGCCAGCAGTCGGACAAACGACAATCAGCCCCAGCATTTT
TRBD1	TRBV28	TRBJ1-5	-	CASSSVLGTGKGGQPQHF	TGTGCCAGCAGCTCTGTTCTTGGGACAGGGAAAGGCGGGCAGCCCCAGCATTTT
TRBD1	TRBV7-2	TRBJ2-3	few	CASSPAGGATLTDTQYF	TGTGCCAGCAGCCCGGCAGGGGGCGCAACACTTACAGATACGCAGTATTTT
-	TRBV4-1	TRBJ2-7	-	CASSFNSGALREQYF	TGCGCCAGCAGCTTTAATTCAGGGGCTTTACGAGAGCAGTACTTC
-	TRBV4-3	TRBJ2-2	-	CASSQEGASNTGELFF	TGCGCCAGCAGCCAAGAAGGAGCGAGTAACACCGGGGAGCTGTTTTTT
-	TRBV28	TRBJ1-5	once	CASEGGGARNYQPQHF	TGTGCCAGCGAGGGCGGGGGGGCTCGGAATTATCAGCCCCAGCATTTT
TRBD1	TRBV7-9	TRBJ2-2	-	CASSFQTLTGGTGELFF	TGTGCCAGCAGCTTTCAAACCCTGACAGGGGGAACCGGGGAGCTGTTTTTT
TRBD2	TRBV27	TRBJ2-1	-	CASSFFLAGVVEQFF	TGTGCCAGCAGTTTTTTCCTAGCGGGAGTGGTTGAGCAGTTCTTC
-	TRBV7-3	TRBJ1-1	-	CASSLAGTEAFF	TGTGCCAGCAGCTTAGCGGGGACTGAAGCTTTCTTT
-	TRBV28	TRBJ1-6	-	CASRGPQGRDSPLHF	TGTGCCAGCCGAGGGCCACAGGGTCGGGATTCACCCCTCCACTTT
TRBD2	TRBV9	TRBJ2-2	-	CASSVVTSGALNTGELFF	TGTGCCAGCAGCGTAGTAACTAGCGGAGCTCTAAACACCGGGGAGCTGTTTTTT
TRBD2	TRBV24-1	TRBJ2-3	-	CATSLSGIADTQYF	TGTGCCACCAGTCTCAGCGGGATCGCAGATACGCAGTATTTT
TRBD2	TRBV5-4	TRBJ2-7	-	CASSLSPSAGIREQYF	TGTGCCAGCAGCTTGTCCCCCTCAGCGGGGATTCGGGAGCAGTACTTC
-	TRBV4-2	TRBJ2-2	-	CASSPNEGELFF	TGTGCCAGCAGCCCAAATGAGGGGGAGCTGTTTTTT
TRBD1	TRBV5-1	TRBJ2-7	-	CASSLSGQGEYEQYF	TGCGCCAGCAGCTTAAGTGGACAGGGAGAGTACGAGCAGTACTTC
-	TRBV15	TRBJ1-1	-	CATSTYRGSEAFF	TGTGCCACCAGCACTTATAGAGGGTCTGAAGCTTTCTTT
-	TRBV5-1	TRBJ2-1	-	CASSWGLYNEQFF	TGCGCCAGCAGCTGGGGACTTTACAATGAGCAGTTCTTC
TRBD1	TRBV4-1	TRBJ2-6	-	CASSPSPAGGAVGANVLTF	TGCGCCAGCAGCCCCAGCCCGGCAGGGGGCGCGGTTGGGGCCAACGTCCTGACTTTC
TRBD2	TRBV5-1	TRBJ2-3	-	CASSLVASGTTDTQYF	TGCGCCAGCAGCTTGGTAGCTAGCGGGACCACAGATACGCAGTATTTT